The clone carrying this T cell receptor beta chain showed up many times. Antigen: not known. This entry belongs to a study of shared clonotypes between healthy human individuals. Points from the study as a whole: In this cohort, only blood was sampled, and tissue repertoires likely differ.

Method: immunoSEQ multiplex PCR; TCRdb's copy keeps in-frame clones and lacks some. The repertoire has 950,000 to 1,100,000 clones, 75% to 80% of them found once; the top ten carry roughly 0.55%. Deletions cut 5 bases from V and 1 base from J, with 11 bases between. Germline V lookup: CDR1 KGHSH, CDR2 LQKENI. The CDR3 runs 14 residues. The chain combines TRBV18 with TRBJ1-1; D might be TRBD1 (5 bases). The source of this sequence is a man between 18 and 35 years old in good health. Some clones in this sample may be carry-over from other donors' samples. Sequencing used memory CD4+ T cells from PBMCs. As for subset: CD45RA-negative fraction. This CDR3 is CASSKGRENTEAFF. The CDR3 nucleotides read TGTGCCAGCTCAAAGGGACGGGAGAACACTGAAGCTTTCTTT.